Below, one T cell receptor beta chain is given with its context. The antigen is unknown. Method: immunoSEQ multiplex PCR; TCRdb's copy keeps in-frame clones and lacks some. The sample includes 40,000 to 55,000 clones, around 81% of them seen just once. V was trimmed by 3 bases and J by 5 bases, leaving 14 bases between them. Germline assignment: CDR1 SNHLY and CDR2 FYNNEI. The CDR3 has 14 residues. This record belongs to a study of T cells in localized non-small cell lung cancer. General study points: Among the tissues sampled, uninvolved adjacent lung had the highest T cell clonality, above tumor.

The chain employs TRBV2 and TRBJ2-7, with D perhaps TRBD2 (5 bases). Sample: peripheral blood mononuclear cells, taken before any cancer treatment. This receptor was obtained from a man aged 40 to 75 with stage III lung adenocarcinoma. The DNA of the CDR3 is TGTGCCAGCAGTGAGAGGGTAGTCTTCCACGAGCAGTACTTC. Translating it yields CASSERVVFHEQYF.